Below, one T cell receptor (beta chain) is given with its context. This clonotype is considered medium-sized (0.01 to 0.1%). This clone's antigen is unknown. Per-base qualities were not stored, and no clone one base away is much larger. The CDR3 starts with the cysteine, ends with the phenylalanine, and has 14 residues. Only the CDR3 part of the read is kept: 42 bases, read in frame from the first base. At the junction V is shortened by 6 bases and J by 2 bases, with 12 bases in between. Based on the germline V gene, the CDR1 and CDR2 sequences are KGHSH and LQKENI. This specimen belongs to a study of spatial heterogeneity in lung cancer (dated by TCRdb to between 2018 and 2021). In the study overall: Beta-chain transcripts were consistently detected in greater numbers than alpha-chain transcripts, which likely reflected higher beta-chain transcript abundance. At surgery, both alpha and beta chains were TCR-sequenced in about 200 tumor regions, roughly 64 matched nontumor lung samples and around 50 PBMC samples. Nonsynonymous mutation counts, determined by whole-exome sequencing of tumor tissue, were related to features of the TCR repertoire. In tumor regions, TCR transcript counts showed a strong correlation with a T cell transcriptional module score derived from matched bulk RNA-seq. In the raw uncorrected reads, each unique combination of TCR and UMI appeared more than ten times on average. In non-small cell lung cancer, the study quantitatively compared TCR alpha and beta repertoires across several tumor regions, matched nontumor lung, and blood. What the research found in general, with its limitations: Confirming at a functional level the hypothesis that regional TCRs recognize regional mutations was considered to require additional single-cell paired TCR alpha and beta sequencing. The tumor nonsynonymous mutation count correlated with the number of expanded intratumoral alpha and beta TCRs. TCR-seq coverage of tumor T cells was estimated at only about 7% for alpha chains and 13% for beta chains. The count of ubiquitous expanded TCRs correlated with the count of ubiquitous nonsynonymous mutations, and the count of regional expanded TCRs correlated with the count of regional nonsynonymous mutations.

Library generation was performed with 5' RACE. Sequencer: NextSeq 500. In the TCR library protocol, a unique molecular identifier was attached to each TCR cDNA molecule so that PCR and sequencing errors could be corrected. As for how the authors treated the data: TCR identification, UMI-based error correction and CDR3 extraction were all carried out with Decombinator tools. TCRs above a frequency of 2 per 1,000, corresponding to the top 1% of the tumor frequency distribution, were defined as expanded. Expanded tumor TCRs statistically deemed absent (corrected P<0.05) from at least one tumor region were classed as regional, and all other expanded tumor TCRs were classed as ubiquitous. Renyi diversity was computed with the R vegan package after each repertoire had been subsampled 100 times to 5,000 TCRs. CDR3 similarity networks were built from amino acid triplet string-kernel similarity, connecting CDR3s with pairwise similarity above 0.82. TCRdb reran the public reads through fastp at Q25 and MiXCR, keeping productive beta chains. CDR3 protein sequences are deduplicated, and each keeps its most common genes and DNA. What appears here as the V and J calls and clone size reflects TCRdb's work, not the paper's. In all, the sample holds 2,500 or so distinct CDR3 sequences, and 5.5% of those were seen once. 15% to 20% of the sample lies in the top ten.

According to the study, the label for this sample's time point signals: sample taken at primary tumor resection. Samples were obtained from roughly 72 patients with early-stage, untreated non-small cell lung cancer from the lung TRACERx cohort. Whole RNA extracted from tumor and nontumor lung tissue, or from cryopreserved PBMC samples, was used for TCR sequencing without cell sorting. Patients were selected for TCR sequencing only if sufficient RNA was available from at least two tumor regions. Before selection, tumor and adjacent nontumor lung specimens were reviewed by a lung pathologist. Source: lung tumor tissue, taken at surgery. The V gene is TRBV18 and the J gene is TRBJ2-3, with an unclear D gene assignment. The clonotype originates from a male donor with early-stage non-small cell lung cancer. The DNA sequence reads TGTGCCAGCTCCCCCCTCTCAATCACAGATACGCAGTATTTT. It encodes CASSPLSITDTQYF.